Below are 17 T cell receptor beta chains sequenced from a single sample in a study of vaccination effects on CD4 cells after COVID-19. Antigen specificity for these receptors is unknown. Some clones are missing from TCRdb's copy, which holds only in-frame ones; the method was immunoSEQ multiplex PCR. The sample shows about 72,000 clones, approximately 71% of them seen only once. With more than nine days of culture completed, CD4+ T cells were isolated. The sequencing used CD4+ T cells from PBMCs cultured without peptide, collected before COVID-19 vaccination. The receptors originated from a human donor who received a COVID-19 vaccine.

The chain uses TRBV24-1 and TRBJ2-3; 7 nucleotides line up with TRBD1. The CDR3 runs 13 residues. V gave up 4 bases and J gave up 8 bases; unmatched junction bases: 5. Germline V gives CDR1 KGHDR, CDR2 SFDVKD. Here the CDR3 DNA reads TGTGCCACCAGTGAGACAGGGTTTGGTACGCAGTATTTT. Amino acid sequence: CATSETGFGTQYF.

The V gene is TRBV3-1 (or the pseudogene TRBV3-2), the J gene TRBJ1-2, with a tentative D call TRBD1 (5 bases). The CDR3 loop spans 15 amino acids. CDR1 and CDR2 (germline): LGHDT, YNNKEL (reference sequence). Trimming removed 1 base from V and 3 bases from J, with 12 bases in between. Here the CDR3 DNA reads TGTGCCAGCAGCCAAGTTCTGGGGACGGACTATGGCTACACCTTC. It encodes CASSQVLGTDYGYTF.

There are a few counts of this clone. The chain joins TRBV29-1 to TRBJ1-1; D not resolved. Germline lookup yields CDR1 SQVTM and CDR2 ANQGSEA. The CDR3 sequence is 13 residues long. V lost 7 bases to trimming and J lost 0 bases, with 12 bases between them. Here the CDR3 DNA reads TGCAGCGGGCGAGAAGGGATGAACACTGAAGCTTTCTTT. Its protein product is CSGREGMNTEAFF.

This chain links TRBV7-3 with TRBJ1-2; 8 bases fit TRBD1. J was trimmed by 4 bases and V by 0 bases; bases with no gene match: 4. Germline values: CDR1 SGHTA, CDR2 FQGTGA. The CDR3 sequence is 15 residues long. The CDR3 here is CASSLTGTGPYGYTF. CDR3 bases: TGTGCCAGCAGCTTAACTGGGACAGGACCCTATGGCTACACCTTC. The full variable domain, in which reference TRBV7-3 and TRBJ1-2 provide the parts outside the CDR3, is GAGVSQTPSNKVTEKGKYVELRCDPISGHTALYWYRQSLGQGPEFLIYFQGTGAADDSGLPNDRFFAVRPEGSVSTLKIQRTERGDSAVYLCASSLTGTGPYGYTFGSGTRLTVV.

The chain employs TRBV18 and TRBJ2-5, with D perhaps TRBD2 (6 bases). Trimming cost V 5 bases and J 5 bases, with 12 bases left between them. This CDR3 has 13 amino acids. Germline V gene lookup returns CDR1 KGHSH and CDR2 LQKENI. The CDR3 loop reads CASSTSSYETQYF. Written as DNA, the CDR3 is TGTGCCAGCTCAACTAGCTCCTATGAGACCCAGTACTTC.

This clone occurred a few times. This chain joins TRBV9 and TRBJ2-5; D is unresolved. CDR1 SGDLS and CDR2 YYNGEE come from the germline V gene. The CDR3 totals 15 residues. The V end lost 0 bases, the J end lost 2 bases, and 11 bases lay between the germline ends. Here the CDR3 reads CASSVVVAGQETQYF. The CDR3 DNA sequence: TGTGCCAGCAGCGTAGTCGTGGCAGGACAAGAGACCCAGTACTTC.

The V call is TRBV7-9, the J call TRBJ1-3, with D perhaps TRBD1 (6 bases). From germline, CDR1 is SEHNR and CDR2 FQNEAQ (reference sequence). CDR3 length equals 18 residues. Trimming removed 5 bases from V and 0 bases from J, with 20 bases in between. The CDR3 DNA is TGTGCCAGCAGCCTTCCGCAGACGGGACACGACTCTGGAAACACCATATATTTT. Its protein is CASSLPQTGHDSGNTIYF.

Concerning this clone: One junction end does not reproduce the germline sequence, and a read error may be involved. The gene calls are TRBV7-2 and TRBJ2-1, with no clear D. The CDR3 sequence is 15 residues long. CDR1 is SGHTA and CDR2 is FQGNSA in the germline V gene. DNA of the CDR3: TGTGCCAGCAGTCTGGCCAGCATGGGGTACAGTGAGCAGTTCTTC. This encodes CASSLASMGYSEQFF.

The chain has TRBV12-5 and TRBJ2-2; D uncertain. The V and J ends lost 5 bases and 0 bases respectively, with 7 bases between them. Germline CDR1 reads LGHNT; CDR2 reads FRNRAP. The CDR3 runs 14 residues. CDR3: CASGIYANTGELFF. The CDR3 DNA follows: TGTGCTAGTGGTATTTACGCGAACACCGGGGAGCTGTTTTTT.

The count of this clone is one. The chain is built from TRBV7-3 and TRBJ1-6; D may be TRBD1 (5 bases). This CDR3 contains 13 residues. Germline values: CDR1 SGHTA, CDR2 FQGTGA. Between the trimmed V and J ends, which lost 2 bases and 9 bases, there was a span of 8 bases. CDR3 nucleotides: TGTGCCAGCAGCTTACGGCAGGGTTCACCCCTCCACTTT. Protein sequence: CASSLRQGSPLHF.

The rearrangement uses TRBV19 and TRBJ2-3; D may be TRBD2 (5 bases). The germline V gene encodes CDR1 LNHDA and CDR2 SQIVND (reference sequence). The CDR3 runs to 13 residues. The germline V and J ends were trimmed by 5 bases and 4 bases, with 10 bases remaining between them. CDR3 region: CASSSSGADTQYF. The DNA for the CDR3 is TGTGCCAGTAGTTCGTCCGGGGCAGATACGCAGTATTTT.

CDR3 in amino acids: CASSPQWGETQYF. The CDR3 DNA follows: TGTGCCAGCTCACCACAGTGGGGGGAGACCCAGTACTTC. This chain links TRBV18 with TRBJ2-5; D is possibly TRBD1 or TRBD2 (5 bases each). The germline gives CDR1 KGHSH, CDR2 LQKENI. The CDR3 is made up of 13 amino acids. The germline V and J ends were trimmed by 1 base and 5 bases, with 8 bases remaining between them.

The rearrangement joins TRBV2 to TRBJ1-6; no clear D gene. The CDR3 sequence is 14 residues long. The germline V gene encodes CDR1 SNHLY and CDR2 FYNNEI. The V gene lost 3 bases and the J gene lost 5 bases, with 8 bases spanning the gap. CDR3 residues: CASSEVNNNSPLHF. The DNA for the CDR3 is TGTGCCAGCAGTGAGGTCAATAATAATTCACCCCTCCACTTT.

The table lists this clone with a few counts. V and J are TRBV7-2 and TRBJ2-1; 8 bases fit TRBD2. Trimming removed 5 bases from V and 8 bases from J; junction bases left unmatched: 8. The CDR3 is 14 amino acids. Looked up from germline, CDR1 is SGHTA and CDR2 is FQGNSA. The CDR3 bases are TGTGCCAGCAGCCAAAGCGGGGGCGTTTATGAGCAGTTCTTC. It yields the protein CASSQSGGVYEQFF.

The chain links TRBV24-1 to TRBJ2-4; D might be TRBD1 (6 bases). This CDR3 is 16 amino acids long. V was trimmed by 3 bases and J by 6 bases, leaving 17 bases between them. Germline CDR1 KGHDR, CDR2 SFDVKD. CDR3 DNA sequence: TGTGCCACCAGTGATAAGTCCCAGGGGCCTGGAAACATTCAGTACTTC. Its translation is CATSDKSQGPGNIQYF.

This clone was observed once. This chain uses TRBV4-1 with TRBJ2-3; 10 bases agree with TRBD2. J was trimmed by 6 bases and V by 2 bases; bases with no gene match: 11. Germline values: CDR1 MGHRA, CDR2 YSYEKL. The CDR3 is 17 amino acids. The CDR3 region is CASSQLFSGGSPDTQYF. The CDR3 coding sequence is TGCGCCAGCAGCCAACTTTTTAGCGGGGGGTCCCCCGATACGCAGTATTTT.

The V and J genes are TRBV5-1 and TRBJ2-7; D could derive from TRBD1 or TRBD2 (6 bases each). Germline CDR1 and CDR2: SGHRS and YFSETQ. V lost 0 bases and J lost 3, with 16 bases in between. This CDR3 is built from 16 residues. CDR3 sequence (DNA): TGCGCCAGCAGCTTGGCCGAAGAGGGGGGTGACTACGAGCAGTACGTC. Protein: CASSLAEEGGDYEQYV.